Shown below are 2 T cell receptor beta chains from a single sample sequenced in a study of beta chain features in type 1 diabetes. Study-wide findings and caveats: Significant though moderate, a shortening of TCRB CDR3s appeared in all four CD4+ subsets of Type 1 diabetes patients.

Expressed TCRB transcripts were sequenced because the isolated RNA had all been reverse transcribed beforehand. TCRdb's table, derived via immunoSEQ multiplex PCR, lists solely in-frame clones and lacks some. The sample holds hundreds of thousands of clones, roughly an eighth seen once. These receptors' antigens are unknown. The source material was naive CD4+ T cells from blood. The receptor source for this set is a man between 18 and 35 years old with type 1 diabetes.

This clone has just a few counts. This chain joins TRBV7-9 and TRBJ2-5, with 8 bases fitting TRBD2. The CDR3 loop spans 13 amino acids. Germline assignment: CDR1 SEHNR and CDR2 FQNEAQ (reference sequence). V dropped 5 bases and J dropped 2; count of bases not matched to a gene: 1. The CDR3 region has the DNA TGTGCCAGCAGCCGCGGGGGGCAAGAGACCCAGTACTTC. It codes for CASSRGGQETQYF.

To note about this clone: This CDR3 is also generated by other DNA sequences in the sample. The rearrangement links TRBV28 to TRBJ2-7; TRBD2 matches 8 bases. Trimming at V came to 5 bases and at J to 3 bases, leaving 9 bases not matched to a gene. This CDR3 region has 15 residues. Germline loops: CDR1 MDHEN, CDR2 SYDVKM. The CDR3: CASSPGGATDYEQYF. CDR3 DNA sequence: TGTGCCAGCAGTCCGGGGGGGGCCACTGACTACGAGCAGTACTTC.